A selection of T cell receptor beta chains follows, all from one sample in a study of early T cells in non-severe SARS-CoV-2 infection. Via MiXCR, TCRdb re-called the 5' RACE reads, giving one row per CDR3 protein. The data show about 63,000 distinct CDR3 sequences, roughly 13% seen once. The sequencing input was whole blood. The origin of the receptors is an adult who was a healthcare worker with PCR-confirmed SARS-CoV-2 infection or an uninfected control (not recorded which). CDR3s include the opening cysteine and the closing phenylalanine or tryptophan. The order of the fields is D gene, J gene, V gene, CDR3 length, clone size, CDR3 DNA, CDR3 protein. The D gene is left open where the match is weak. Where a row states a size, it is once, few, many or the class of an expanded clone; other rows omit it.

d_gene: TRBD2
j_gene: TRBJ2-1
v_gene: TRBV6-2/TRBV6-3
len: 16
abundance: few
CDR3nt: TGTGCCAGCAGTTACGGGAGACTAGCGGGGAGCTTGGAGCAGTTCTTC
CDR3aa: CASSYGRLAGSLEQFF

d_gene: .
j_gene: TRBJ2-5
v_gene: TRBV5-1
len: 13
abundance: .
CDR3nt: TGCGCCAGCAGCCCTCAGGGAACGGAGACCCAGTACTTC
CDR3aa: CASSPQGTETQYF

d_gene: .
j_gene: TRBJ1-2
v_gene: TRBV2
len: 14
abundance: few
CDR3nt: TGTGCCAGCAGAGACAGGCACCGGGACTATGGCTACACCTTC
CDR3aa: CASRDRHRDYGYTF

d_gene: .
j_gene: TRBJ1-1
v_gene: TRBV28
len: 13
abundance: few
CDR3nt: TGTGCCAGCACCATCAGGGTGCAGGTTGAAGCTTTCTTT
CDR3aa: CASTIRVQVEAFF

d_gene: .
j_gene: TRBJ1-2
v_gene: TRBV7-2
len: 15
abundance: few
CDR3nt: TGTGCCAGTTGTCCAGAGGACAGACCTAACTATGGCTACACCTTC
CDR3aa: CASCPEDRPNYGYTF

d_gene: .
j_gene: TRBJ1-5
v_gene: TRBV7-2
len: 15
abundance: .
CDR3nt: TGTGCCAGCAGCTTAGGGGGGCGTAGCAATCAGCCCCAGCATTTT
CDR3aa: CASSLGGRSNQPQHF

d_gene: .
j_gene: TRBJ1-3
v_gene: TRBV7-6
len: 14
abundance: few
CDR3nt: TGTGCCAGCAGCTTAGACAGGCGGAGAAACACCATATATTTT
CDR3aa: CASSLDRRRNTIYF

d_gene: .
j_gene: TRBJ2-5
v_gene: TRBV12-3/TRBV12-4
len: 14
abundance: many
CDR3nt: TGTGCCAGCAGCGGTACAGGGAAGGGAGAGACCCAGTACTTC
CDR3aa: CASSGTGKGETQYF

d_gene: .
j_gene: TRBJ2-3
v_gene: TRBV7-2
len: 13
abundance: many
CDR3nt: TGTGCCAGCAGCTTATGGGGGACAGATACGCAGTATTTT
CDR3aa: CASSLWGTDTQYF

d_gene: TRBD2
j_gene: TRBJ2-5
v_gene: TRBV7-8
len: 16
abundance: many
CDR3nt: TGTGCCAGCAGCTTAGTTGGCGGGGGGGCCCAAGAGACCCAGTACTTC
CDR3aa: CASSLVGGGAQETQYF

d_gene: TRBD1
j_gene: TRBJ2-6
v_gene: TRBV14
len: 15
abundance: many
CDR3nt: TGTGCCAGCAGCCCCGACAGGGAAGGGGCCAACGTCCTGACTTTC
CDR3aa: CASSPDREGANVLTF

d_gene: TRBD1
j_gene: TRBJ2-1
v_gene: TRBV11-2
len: 15
abundance: many
CDR3nt: TGTGCCAGCATTACCGACAGGGGACCATACAATGAGCAGTTCTTC
CDR3aa: CASITDRGPYNEQFF

d_gene: .
j_gene: TRBJ2-5
v_gene: TRBV24-1
len: 14
abundance: many
CDR3nt: TGTGCCACCAGTGATTCGTCAGGGGAAGAGACCCAGTACTTC
CDR3aa: CATSDSSGEETQYF

d_gene: TRBD1
j_gene: TRBJ1-1
v_gene: TRBV20-1
len: 14
abundance: few
CDR3nt: TGCAGTGCTAGATTAGCAAACAGGGGAACTGAAGCTTTCTTT
CDR3aa: CSARLANRGTEAFF

d_gene: .
j_gene: TRBJ2-3
v_gene: TRBV3-1
len: 12
abundance: .
CDR3nt: TGTGCCAGCAGCCCTTGGGGAGATACGCAGTATTTT
CDR3aa: CASSPWGDTQYF

d_gene: TRBD2
j_gene: TRBJ2-1
v_gene: TRBV6-6
len: 16
abundance: many
CDR3nt: TGTGCCAGCAGACTTGACTGGCGGGGGGGATACAATGAGCAGTTCTTC
CDR3aa: CASRLDWRGGYNEQFF

d_gene: .
j_gene: TRBJ1-1
v_gene: TRBV11-2
len: 14
abundance: many
CDR3nt: TGTGCCAGCAGCTTAGGGGACGGCGACACTGAAGCTTTCTTT
CDR3aa: CASSLGDGDTEAFF

d_gene: .
j_gene: TRBJ2-3
v_gene: TRBV21-1
len: 19
abundance: once
CDR3nt: TGTGCCAGCAGCAGGATAGGTCCGGGGCGGGGGCCACGCACAGATACGCAGTATTTT
CDR3aa: CASSRIGPGRGPRTDTQYF

d_gene: .
j_gene: TRBJ2-2
v_gene: TRBV5-1
len: 14
abundance: many
CDR3nt: TGCGCCAGTCGACAGGAGCCGAACACCGGGGAGCTGTTTTTT
CDR3aa: CASRQEPNTGELFF

d_gene: .
j_gene: TRBJ2-2
v_gene: TRBV13
len: 16
abundance: many
CDR3nt: TGTGCCAGCAGCCCTGTCTGGGGGCGGGAGACCGGGGAGCTGTTTTTT
CDR3aa: CASSPVWGRETGELFF

d_gene: TRBD2
j_gene: TRBJ2-2
v_gene: TRBV7-8
len: 15
abundance: few
CDR3nt: TGTGCCAGCAGCTTAATCGGGGGGACCACCGGGGAGCTGTTTTTT
CDR3aa: CASSLIGGTTGELFF

d_gene: TRBD2
j_gene: TRBJ2-1
v_gene: TRBV20-1
len: 14
abundance: few
CDR3nt: TGCAGTGCCCTACTAGCGGGGGGGCCGCGTGAGCAGTTCTTC
CDR3aa: CSALLAGGPREQFF

d_gene: .
j_gene: TRBJ2-3
v_gene: TRBV25-1
len: 13
abundance: few
CDR3nt: TGTGCCAGCAGAGGGGCTAGCACAGATACGCAGTATTTT
CDR3aa: CASRGASTDTQYF

d_gene: .
j_gene: TRBJ2-7
v_gene: TRBV29-1
len: 13
abundance: .
CDR3nt: TGCAGCGTTGCCGTGACGCTGGACTACGAGCAGTACTTC
CDR3aa: CSVAVTLDYEQYF

d_gene: TRBD1
j_gene: TRBJ1-6
v_gene: TRBV18
len: 17
abundance: many
CDR3nt: TGTGCCAGCTCACCGGAGGCAGGGGGCGCGGGTAATTCACCCCTCCACTTT
CDR3aa: CASSPEAGGAGNSPLHF

d_gene: TRBD1
j_gene: TRBJ2-2
v_gene: TRBV5-1
len: 15
abundance: many
CDR3nt: TGCGCCAGCAGCTTAGGGGACAGGGAAAGCGGGGAGCTGTTTTTT
CDR3aa: CASSLGDRESGELFF

d_gene: .
j_gene: TRBJ1-4
v_gene: TRBV20-1
len: 14
abundance: few
CDR3nt: TGCAGTGCTAGTGATCGTCCCCCTCGAGAAAAACTGTTTTTT
CDR3aa: CSASDRPPREKLFF

d_gene: .
j_gene: TRBJ2-5
v_gene: TRBV11-2
len: 17
abundance: few
CDR3nt: TGTGCCAGCAGAGGAATAAGGGGGCGGGGGATTCAAGAGACCCAGTACTTC
CDR3aa: CASRGIRGRGIQETQYF

d_gene: .
j_gene: TRBJ2-7
v_gene: TRBV20-1
len: 15
abundance: many
CDR3nt: TGCAGTGCTAGAGAGGTAGGAACAGCCTCCCTCGAGCAGTACTTC
CDR3aa: CSAREVGTASLEQYF

d_gene: .
j_gene: TRBJ2-4
v_gene: TRBV7-9
len: 15
abundance: .
CDR3nt: TGTGCCAGCAGCTTACCGGGCGAGGCCAAAAACATTCAGTACTTC
CDR3aa: CASSLPGEAKNIQYF